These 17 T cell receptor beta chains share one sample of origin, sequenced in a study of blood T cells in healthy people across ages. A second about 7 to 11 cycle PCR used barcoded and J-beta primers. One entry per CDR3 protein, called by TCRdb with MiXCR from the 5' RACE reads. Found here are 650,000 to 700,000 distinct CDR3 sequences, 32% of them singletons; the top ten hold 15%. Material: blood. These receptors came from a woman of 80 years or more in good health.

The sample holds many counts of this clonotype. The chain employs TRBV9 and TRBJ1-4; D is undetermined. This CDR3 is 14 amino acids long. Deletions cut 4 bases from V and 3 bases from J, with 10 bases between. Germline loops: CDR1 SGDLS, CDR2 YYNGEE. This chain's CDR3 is CASSQDGPNEKLFF. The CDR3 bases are TGTGCCAGCAGCCAAGACGGGCCTAATGAAAAACTGTTTTTT.

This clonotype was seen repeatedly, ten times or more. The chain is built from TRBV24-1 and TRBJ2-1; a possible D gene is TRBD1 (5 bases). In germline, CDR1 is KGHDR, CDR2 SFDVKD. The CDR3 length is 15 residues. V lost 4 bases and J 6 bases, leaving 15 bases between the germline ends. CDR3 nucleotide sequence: TGTGCCACCAGTGACCCAGGGTTCGCCTTCAATGAGCAGTTCTTC. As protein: CATSDPGFAFNEQFF.

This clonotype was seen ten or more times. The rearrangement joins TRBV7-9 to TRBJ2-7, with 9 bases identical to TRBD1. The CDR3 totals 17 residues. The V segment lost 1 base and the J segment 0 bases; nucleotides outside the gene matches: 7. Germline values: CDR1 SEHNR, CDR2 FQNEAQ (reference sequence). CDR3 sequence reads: CASSLDPGQGRSYEQYF. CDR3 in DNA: TGTGCCAGCAGCTTAGACCCGGGACAGGGACGCTCCTACGAGCAGTACTTC.

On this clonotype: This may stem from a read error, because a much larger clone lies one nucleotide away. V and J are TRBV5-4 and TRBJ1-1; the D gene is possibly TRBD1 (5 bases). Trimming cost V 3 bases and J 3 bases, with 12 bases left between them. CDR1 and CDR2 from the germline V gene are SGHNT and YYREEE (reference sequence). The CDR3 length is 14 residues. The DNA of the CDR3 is TGTGCCAGCAGCTCGTCCCGGGGGGACACTGAAGCTTTCTTT. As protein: CASSSSRGDTEAFF.

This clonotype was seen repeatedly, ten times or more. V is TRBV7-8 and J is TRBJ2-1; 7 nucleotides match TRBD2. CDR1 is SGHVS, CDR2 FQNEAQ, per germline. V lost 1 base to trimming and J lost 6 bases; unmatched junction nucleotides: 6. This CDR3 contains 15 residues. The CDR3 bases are TGTGCCAGCAGCTTAGGGACTAGATCGATCAATGAGCAGTTCTTC. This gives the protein CASSLGTRSINEQFF. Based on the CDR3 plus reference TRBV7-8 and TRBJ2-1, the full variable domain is GAGVSQSPRYKVAKRGQDVALRCDPISGHVSLFWYQQALGQGPEFLTYFQNEAQLDKSGLPSDRFFAERPEGSVSTLKIQRTQQEDSAVYLCASSLGTRSINEQFFGPGTRLTVL.

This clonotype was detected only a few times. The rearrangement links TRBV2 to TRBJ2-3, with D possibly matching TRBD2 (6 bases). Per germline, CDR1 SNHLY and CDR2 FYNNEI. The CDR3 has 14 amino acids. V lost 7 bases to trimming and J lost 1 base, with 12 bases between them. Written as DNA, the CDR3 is TGTGCCAGCACCATAGGAGGGGGCACAGATACGCAGTATTTT. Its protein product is CASTIGGGTDTQYF.

The CDR3 DNA sequence: TGCAGCGTTGACGTCCCGGGAACAAAAGCTTTCTTT. Its translation: CSVDVPGTKAFF. The chain uses TRBV29-1 and TRBJ1-1; D uncertain. The CDR3 runs 12 residues. CDR1 is SQVTM and CDR2 is ANQGSEA in the germline V gene. Trimming took off 3 bases at V and 9 bases at J, with 14 bases between the two ends.

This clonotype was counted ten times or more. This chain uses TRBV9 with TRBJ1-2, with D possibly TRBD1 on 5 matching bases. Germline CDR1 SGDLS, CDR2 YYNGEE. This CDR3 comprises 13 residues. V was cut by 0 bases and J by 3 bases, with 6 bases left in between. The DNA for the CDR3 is TGTGCCAGCAGCGTAGAACAGGACTATGGCTACACCTTC. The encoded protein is CASSVEQDYGYTF.

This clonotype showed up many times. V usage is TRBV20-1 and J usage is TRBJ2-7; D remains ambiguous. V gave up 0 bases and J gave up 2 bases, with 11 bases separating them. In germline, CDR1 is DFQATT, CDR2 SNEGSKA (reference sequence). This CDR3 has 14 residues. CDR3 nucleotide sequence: TGCAGTGCTAGAGACAGAAAAAAGACCTACGAGCAGTACTTC. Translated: CSARDRKKTYEQYF.

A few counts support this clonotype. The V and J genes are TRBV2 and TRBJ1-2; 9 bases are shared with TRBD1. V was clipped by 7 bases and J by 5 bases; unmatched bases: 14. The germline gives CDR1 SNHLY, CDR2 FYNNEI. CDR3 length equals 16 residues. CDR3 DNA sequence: TGTGCCAGCAATCCCCTAGGACAGGGGCTTCGGTATGGCTACACCTTC. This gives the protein CASNPLGQGLRYGYTF.

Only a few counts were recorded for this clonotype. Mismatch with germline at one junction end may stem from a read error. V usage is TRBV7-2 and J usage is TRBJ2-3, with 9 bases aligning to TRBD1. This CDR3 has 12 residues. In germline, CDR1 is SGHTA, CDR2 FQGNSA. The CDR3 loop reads CASSDRDRVPSF. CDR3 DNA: TGTGCCAGCAGCGACCGGGACAGGGTTCCCTCTTTT. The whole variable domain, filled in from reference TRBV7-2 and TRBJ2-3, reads GAGVSQSPSNKVTEKGKDVELRCDPISGHTALYWYRQSLGQGLEFLIYFQGNSAPDKSGLPSDRFSAERTGGSVSTLTIQRTQQEDSAVYLCASSDRDRVPSFGPGTRLTVL.

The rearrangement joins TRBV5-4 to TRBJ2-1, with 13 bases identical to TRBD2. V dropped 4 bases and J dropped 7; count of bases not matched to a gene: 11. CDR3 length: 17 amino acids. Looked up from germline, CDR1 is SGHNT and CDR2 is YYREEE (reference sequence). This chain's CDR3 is CASSRDTGLAGRNEQFF. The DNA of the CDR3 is TGTGCCAGCAGCCGGGACACGGGACTAGCGGGAAGGAATGAGCAGTTCTTC. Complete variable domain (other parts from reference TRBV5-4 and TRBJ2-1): ETGVTQSPTHLIKTRGQQVTLRCSSQSGHNTVSWYQQALGQGPQFIFQYYREEENGRGNFPPRFSGLQFPNYSSELNVNALELDDSALYLCASSRDTGLAGRNEQFFGPGTRLTVL.

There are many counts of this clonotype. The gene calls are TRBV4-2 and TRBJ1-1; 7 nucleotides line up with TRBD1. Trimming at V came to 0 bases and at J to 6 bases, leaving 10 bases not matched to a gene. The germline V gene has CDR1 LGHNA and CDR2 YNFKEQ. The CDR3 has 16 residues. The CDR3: CASSQETGDTRAEAFF. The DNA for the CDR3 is TGTGCCAGCAGCCAAGAAACAGGGGATACGAGGGCTGAAGCTTTCTTT.

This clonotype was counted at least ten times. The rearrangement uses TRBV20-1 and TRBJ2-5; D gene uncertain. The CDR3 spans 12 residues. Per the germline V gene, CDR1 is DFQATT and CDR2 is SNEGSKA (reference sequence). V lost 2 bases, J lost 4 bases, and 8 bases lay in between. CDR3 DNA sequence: TGCAGTGCTAGACCCCGTGCAGAGACCCAGTACTTC. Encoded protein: CSARPRAETQYF.

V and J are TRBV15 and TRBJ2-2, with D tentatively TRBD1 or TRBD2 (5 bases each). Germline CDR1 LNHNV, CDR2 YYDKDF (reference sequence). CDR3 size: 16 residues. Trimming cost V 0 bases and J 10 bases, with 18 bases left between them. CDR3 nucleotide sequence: TGTGCCACCAGCAGAGATACGAGGGGCTGGGCCGAGGAGCTGTTTTTT. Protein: CATSRDTRGWAEELFF.

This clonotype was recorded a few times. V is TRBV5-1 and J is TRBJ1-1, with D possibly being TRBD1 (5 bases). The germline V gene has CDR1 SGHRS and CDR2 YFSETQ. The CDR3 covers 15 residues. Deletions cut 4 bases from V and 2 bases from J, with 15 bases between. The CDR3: CASSNRAGPNTEAFF. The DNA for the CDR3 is TGCGCCAGCAGCAACCGGGCAGGGCCTAACACTGAAGCTTTCTTT. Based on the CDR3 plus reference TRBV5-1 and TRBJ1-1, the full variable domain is KAGVTQTPRYLIKTRGQQVTLSCSPISGHRSVSWYQQTPGQGLQFLFEYFSETQRNKGNFPGRFSGRQFSNSRSEMNVSTLELGDSALYLCASSNRAGPNTEAFFGQGTRLTVV.

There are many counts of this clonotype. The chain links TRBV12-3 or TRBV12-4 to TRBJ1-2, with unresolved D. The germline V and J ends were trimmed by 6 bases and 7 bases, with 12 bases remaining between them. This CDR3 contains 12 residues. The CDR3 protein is CASSPWGSGYTF. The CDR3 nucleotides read TGTGCCAGCAGCCCGTGGGGAAGTGGCTACACCTTC.